The present T cell receptor (beta chain) was sequenced within a study of shared clonotypes between healthy human individuals. CDR3 length equals 16 residues. The germline gives CDR1 SEHNR, CDR2 FQNEAQ (reference sequence). The J segment lost 8 bases and the V segment lost 5 bases, leaving 10 bases of the junction unmatched. CD45RA+ naive and CD45RA-negative memory subsets were separated from CD4+ cells. Libraries were prepared by immunoSEQ multiplex PCR; TCRdb keeps only in-frame clonotypes and omits some of them. The sample includes a few million clones, approximately 95% seen only once; the top ten take 0.39%.

The clonotype was recovered from a man younger than 30 in good health. Some clones in this sample may be carry-over from other donors' samples. The sequenced material came from naive CD4+ T cells from PBMCs. The subset is: CD45RA+ positively selected. The chain recombines TRBV7-9 with TRBJ2-1; 12 bases fit TRBD2. CDR3 region: CASSLTSGGRTHEQFF. The CDR3 nucleotides read TGTGCCAGCAGCCTGACTAGCGGGGGCCGAACGCATGAGCAGTTCTTC.